These 27 T cell receptor beta chains came from one sample sequenced in a study of blood T cell repertoires in COVID-19. Method: immunoSEQ multiplex PCR; TCRdb's copy keeps in-frame clones and lacks some. Here the sample spans some 120,000 clones, 80% to 90% being singletons. The sequenced sample consisted of peripheral blood. Receptor source: an older woman with acute or convalescent COVID-19.

The chain has TRBV28 and TRBJ1-5; no reliable D call. Per the germline V gene, CDR1 is MDHEN and CDR2 is SYDVKM. This CDR3 has 12 residues. The ends were cut back, 5 bases at V and 10 bases at J, with 12 bases in the middle. The CDR3 bases are TGTGCCAGCAGTCCTCTTGGAGGACCCCAGCATTTT. This sequence encodes CASSPLGGPQHF.

The V and J genes are TRBV7-2 and TRBJ2-2, with 9 bases aligning to TRBD2. Germline CDR1 SGHTA, CDR2 FQGNSA. The CDR3 extends over 15 amino acids. Losses at the gene ends were 5 bases for V and 4 bases for J; bases not matched to a gene: 5. CDR3 loop: CASSAIAGVTGELFF. CDR3 sequence (DNA): TGTGCCAGCAGCGCTATAGCGGGAGTCACCGGGGAGCTGTTTTTT. The full variable domain, completed using reference TRBV7-2 and TRBJ2-2, is GAGVSQSPSNKVTEKGKDVELRCDPISGHTALYWYRQSLGQGLEFLIYFQGNSAPDKSGLPSDRFSAERTGGSVSTLTIQRTQQEDSAVYLCASSAIAGVTGELFFGEGSRLTVL.

In this sample, this clone turned up once. J is TRBJ2-2 and V is TRBV18, with D perhaps TRBD1 (5 bases). The CDR3 runs 16 residues. Germline values: CDR1 KGHSH, CDR2 LQKENI. Trimming pared 3 bases from V and 0 bases from J, leaving 11 bases between. CDR3 bases: TGTGCCAGCTCACCCAGGGCAGTAGCGAACACCGGGGAGCTGTTTTTT. This codes for CASSPRAVANTGELFF.

The gene calls are TRBV19 and TRBJ2-4, with a weak D call TRBD1 (5 bases). This CDR3 is built from 15 residues. V was pared by 6 bases and J by 1 base, with 13 bases between. CDR1 and CDR2 from the germline V gene are LNHDA and SQIVND (reference sequence). CDR3 DNA sequence: TGTGCCAGTAGGACCAGGGCATCGGCCAAAAACATTCAGTACTTC. As protein: CASRTRASAKNIQYF. Filled out from reference TRBV19 and TRBJ2-4, the complete variable domain reads DGGITQSPKYLFRKEGQNVTLSCEQNLNHDAMYWYRQDPGQGLRLIYYSQIVNDFQKGDIAEGYSVSREKKESFPLTVTSAQKNPTAFYLCASRTRASAKNIQYFGAGTRLSVL.

The chain carries TRBV6-5 and TRBJ1-1, with D perhaps matching TRBD1 (5 bases). The germline V gene has CDR1 MNHEY and CDR2 SVGAGI. There are 15 residues in the CDR3. V lost 6 bases and J lost 6, with 20 bases in between. CDR3 in DNA: TGTGCCAGCAGGGATATTCCTCCTTCGGGGGCTGAAGCTTTCTTT. The encoded protein is CASRDIPPSGAEAFF.

V is TRBV5-4 and J is TRBJ2-1; 11 bases agree with TRBD2. Germline values: CDR1 SGHNT, CDR2 YYREEE (reference sequence). V gave up 0 bases and J gave up 1 base; unmatched junction bases: 3. The CDR3 loop spans 17 amino acids. The CDR3 coding sequence is TGTGCCAGCAGCTTGGGGGTAGCGGGAGGGTCCTACAATGAGCAGTTCTTC. Translating gives CASSLGVAGGSYNEQFF. Variable domain in full (rest from reference TRBV5-4 and TRBJ2-1): ETGVTQSPTHLIKTRGQQVTLRCSSQSGHNTVSWYQQALGQGPQFIFQYYREEENGRGNFPPRFSGLQFPNYSSELNVNALELDDSALYLCASSLGVAGGSYNEQFFGPGTRLTVL.

This chain links TRBV6-2 or TRBV6-3 with TRBJ2-3; 9 bases are shared with TRBD2. CDR1 MNHEY and CDR2 SVGEGT come from the germline V gene. The CDR3 is 15 amino acids. V gave up 3 bases and J gave up 5 bases; unmatched junction bases: 6. The CDR3 reads CASSYLAGIRDTQYF. The CDR3 bases are TGTGCCAGCAGTTATCTAGCGGGGATAAGAGATACGCAGTATTTT.

The V gene is TRBV2, the J gene TRBJ1-6, with unresolved D. V was cut by 8 bases and J by 10 bases, with 6 bases left in between. The CDR3 consists of 10 residues. Germline V gene data show CDR1 as SNHLY and CDR2 as FYNNEI. In DNA, the CDR3 is TGTGCCAGCGGAGGCTCACCCCTCCACTTT. Translated, it gives CASGGSPLHF.

The V gene is TRBV28, the J gene TRBJ2-3; the D gene is possibly TRBD1 (6 bases). Trimming stripped 4 bases from V and 4 bases from J, with 12 bases between. CDR1 and CDR2 from the germline V gene are MDHEN and SYDVKM. This CDR3 spans 14 amino acids. The CDR3 DNA reads as TGTGCCAGCAGTTCCCTAGGGGGATCAGATACGCAGTATTTT. As protein: CASSSLGGSDTQYF.

This clone was seen just once. An end of the junction differs from the germline gene, which may be a read error. The gene calls are TRBV7-7 and TRBJ2-7, with a possible D match to TRBD2 (5 bases). The CDR3 contains 14 residues. Germline V gives CDR1 SSHAT, CDR2 FNYEAQ (reference sequence). As DNA, the CDR3 is TGTGCTAGCAGCCCCACTAGGACTTCTTACGAGCAGTACTTC. It translates to CASSPTRTSYEQYF. Filled out from reference TRBV7-7 and TRBJ2-7, the complete variable domain reads GAGVSQSPRYKVTKRGQDVTLRCDPISSHATLYWYQQALGQGPEFLTYFNYEAQPDKSGLPSDRFSAERPEGSISTLTIQRTEQRDSAMYRCASSPTRTSYEQYFGPGTRLTVT.

V gene TRBV7-9 combines with J gene TRBJ1-2; 7 bases are shared with TRBD1. Looked up from germline, CDR1 is SEHNR and CDR2 is FQNEAQ (reference sequence). The CDR3 spans 15 residues. V was clipped by 8 bases and J by 6 bases; unmatched bases: 15. The CDR3 DNA is TGTGCCAGCTCCATGCCAGGGGGGCGTTTGAATGGCTACACCTTC. Residues: CASSMPGGRLNGYTF.

The V call is TRBV3-1 (or the pseudogene TRBV3-2), the J call TRBJ1-2; TRBD1 matches at 9 bases. With 4 bases clipped from V and 5 bases from J, the junction kept 2 bases outside the gene matches. The CDR3 is 13 amino acids. The germline V gene encodes CDR1 LGHDT and CDR2 YNNKEL (reference sequence). CDR3 DNA: TGTGCCAGCAGCCGGGGGACAGGGTATGGCTACACCTTC. Its translation is CASSRGTGYGYTF.

This sequence joins TRBV5-4 and TRBJ2-1, with 10 bases identical to TRBD2. This CDR3 is 13 amino acids long. V was clipped by 0 bases and J by 10 bases; unmatched bases: 1. In germline, CDR1 is SGHNT, CDR2 YYREEE (reference sequence). The CDR3 region has the DNA TGTGCCAGCAGCTTGGAACTAGCGGGGGAGCAGTTCTTC. Its translation is CASSLELAGEQFF.

Points on this clone: At one end, the junction sequence differs from germline, possibly due to a read error. This sequence joins TRBV28 and TRBJ1-2, with 8 nucleotides matching TRBD1. Germline assignment: CDR1 MDHEN and CDR2 SYDVKM. The CDR3 length is 11 residues. The CDR3 nucleotides are TGTGCCAGCAGTCTCGGACAGGGCTTCTACTTC. Translation: CASSLGQGFYF.

The chain is built from TRBV10-2 and TRBJ2-7, with 9 positions matching TRBD2. Germline loops: CDR1 WSHSY, CDR2 SAAADI. The V gene end was trimmed by 6 bases and the J gene end by 2 bases; junction bases not matched to a gene: 2. This CDR3 region has 13 residues. The CDR3 is CASSLAGPYEQYV. The DNA for the CDR3 is TGCGCCAGCAGCCTAGCGGGACCCTACGAGCAGTACGTC.

The rearrangement links TRBV5-6 to TRBJ2-1, with 14 bases identical to TRBD2. The CDR3 runs 16 residues. Losses at the gene ends were 1 base for V and 6 bases for J; bases not matched to a gene: 3. CDR1 is SGHDT, CDR2 YYEEEE, per germline. CDR3 sequence reads: CASSLPGTSGGNEQFF. As DNA, the CDR3 is TGTGCCAGCAGCTTGCCCGGGACTAGCGGGGGCAATGAGCAGTTCTTC.

V and J are TRBV6-6 and TRBJ1-5; D unclear. V was cut by 0 bases and J by 4 bases, with 4 bases left in between. CDR1 and CDR2 (germline): MNHNY, SVGAGI (reference sequence). This CDR3 is 13 amino acids long. CDR3 protein: CASSYSSNQPQHF. In DNA, the CDR3 is TGTGCCAGCAGTTACTCGTCGAATCAGCCCCAGCATTTT.

The rearrangement uses TRBV19 and TRBJ1-1, with D perhaps TRBD1 (5 bases). Germline-derived CDR1 and CDR2 are LNHDA and SQIVND (reference sequence). This CDR3 has 14 amino acids. V was pared by 1 base and J by 4 bases, with 10 bases between. The CDR3 sequence: CASSIAGEGTEAFF. CDR3 coding DNA: TGTGCCAGTAGTATAGCGGGGGAGGGCACTGAAGCTTTCTTT.

As DNA, the CDR3 is TGTGCCAGCAGCCCAGGGAACATTCAGTACTTC. Translated: CASSPGNIQYF. V and J are TRBV11-3 and TRBJ2-4; TRBD1 might be the D (5 bases). This CDR3 region has 11 residues. Germline CDR1 is SGHNT and CDR2 is YENEEA. V gave up 5 bases and J gave up 7 bases, with 6 bases separating them.

The J gene is TRBJ1-5, the V gene TRBV28, with 7 bases fitting TRBD1. After removal of 8 bases from V and 6 bases from J, the junction contained 10 bases not matched to a gene. Looked up from germline, CDR1 is MDHEN and CDR2 is SYDVKM. CDR3 length equals 14 residues. The CDR3 DNA is TGTGCCAGCCTAAGACAGGGCCGGAGTCAGCCCCAGCATTTT. The encoded protein is CASLRQGRSQPQHF.

The CDR3 reads CASNSAGGADTQYF. CDR3 bases: TGTGCCAGCAATTCGGCGGGAGGGGCGGATACGCAGTATTTT. The V call is TRBV6-5, the J call TRBJ2-3; 9 positions match TRBD2. Germline V lookup: CDR1 MNHEY, CDR2 SVGAGI. J lost 6 bases, V lost 7 bases, and 8 bases had no gene match. This CDR3 is 14 amino acids long.

This rearrangement joins TRBV6-5 to TRBJ2-5, with 12 bases that match TRBD2. J lost 5 bases, V lost 6 bases, and 4 bases had no gene match. CDR3 size: 14 residues. CDR1 MNHEY and CDR2 SVGAGI come from the germline V gene. CDR3 sequence (DNA): TGTGCCAGCAGACTAGCGGGAGGACGTGAGACCCAGTACTTC. It yields the protein CASRLAGGRETQYF.

This chain links TRBV10-3 with TRBJ1-5, with a tentative D call TRBD1 (6 bases). This CDR3 has 15 amino acids. V gave up 3 bases and J gave up 1 base, with 10 bases separating them. CDR1 and CDR2 (germline): ENHRY, SYGVKD. The CDR3: CAISDGGTSNQPQHF. CDR3 nucleotide sequence: TGTGCCATCAGTGACGGGGGGACAAGCAATCAGCCCCAGCATTTT.

This rearrangement joins TRBV28 to TRBJ1-4; 7 bases line up with TRBD1. Germline lookup yields CDR1 MDHEN and CDR2 SYDVKM. The CDR3 is 15 amino acids. V shed 2 bases and J 7 bases; nucleotides not matched to a gene: 7. DNA of the CDR3: TGTGCCAGCAGTTTACTGACAGGGATTAGTGAAAAACTGTTTTTT. This encodes CASSLLTGISEKLFF.

The chain combines TRBV9 with TRBJ1-1; TRBD1 agrees at 10 bases. V lost 3 bases and J lost 5; bases outside the gene matches: 4. Germline CDR1 SGDLS, CDR2 YYNGEE. The CDR3 covers 14 residues. CDR3 in DNA: TGTGCCAGCAGCGATGGGACAGGGGATACTGAAGCTTTCTTT. Residues: CASSDGTGDTEAFF.

The chain carries TRBV6-2 or TRBV6-3 and TRBJ2-1, with 11 bases that match TRBD2. This CDR3 has 18 residues. Trimming removed 0 bases from V and 3 bases from J; junction bases left unmatched: 7. CDR1 MNHEY and CDR2 SVGEGT come from the germline V gene. CDR3 in amino acids: CASSYSSTGTSGYNEQFF. In nucleotides, the CDR3 is TGTGCCAGCAGTTACTCGAGTACCGGGACTAGCGGCTACAATGAGCAGTTCTTC.

This chain joins TRBV6-5 and TRBJ1-5; 10 positions agree with TRBD1. The J segment lost 7 bases and the V segment lost 7 bases, leaving 7 bases of the junction unmatched. Germline V gene lookup returns CDR1 MNHEY and CDR2 SVGAGI. The CDR3 has 14 amino acids. In nucleotides, the CDR3 is TGTGCCAGCACCCTAGGGACAGGGGTGCAGCCCCAGCATTTT. This codes for CASTLGTGVQPQHF.